The next 30 T cell receptor beta chains were all read from a single sample in a study of graft-versus-host responses after intestinal transplantation. Only in-frame clones appear in the TCRdb table, and some are missing; sequencing was by immunoSEQ multiplex PCR. The data show some 23,000 clones, around 80% seen once. These TCRs are of unknown antigen specificity. The input for sequencing was unstimulated CD8+ T cells sorted from spleen or lymph node cells, taken before transplant. All receptors derive from a human donor who was the organ donor for an intestinal transplant.

This clone was counted only a few times. This chain connects TRBV2 to TRBJ2-5, with 11 bases identical to TRBD2. Germline V CDR1 and CDR2: SNHLY, FYNNEI. CDR3 length equals 17 residues. Unmatched junction bases numbered 9, after V lost 1 base and J lost 5 bases. The CDR3, as DNA: TGTGCCAGCAGTGAAGGGGGTAGCGGGAGGGCCGGGGAGACCCAGTACTTC. This encodes CASSEGGSGRAGETQYF. Complete variable domain (other parts from reference TRBV2 and TRBJ2-5): EPEVTQTPSHQVTQMGQEVILRCVPISNHLYFYWYRQILGQKVEFLVSFYNNEISEKSEIFDDQFSVERPDGSNFTLKIRSTKLEDSAMYFCASSEGGSGRAGETQYFGPGTRLLVL.

The chain has TRBV19 and TRBJ1-1; TRBD1 might be the D (6 bases). The germline CDR1 and CDR2 sequences are LNHDA and SQIVND (reference sequence). The CDR3 consists of 15 residues. V was cut by 4 bases and J by 0 bases, with 12 bases left in between. CDR3 nucleotides: TGTGCCAGTAGTAGTTACAGGGAAGTGAACACTGAAGCTTTCTTT. Its protein product is CASSSYREVNTEAFF.

The chain links TRBV2 to TRBJ1-5; D might be TRBD1 (5 bases). Trimming pared 3 bases from V and 15 bases from J, leaving 18 bases between. The CDR3 runs 13 residues. Germline V gene data show CDR1 as SNHLY and CDR2 as FYNNEI. Here the CDR3 DNA reads TGTGCCAGCAGTGATCCTGGGACCGGGAATCGGCATTTT. Protein: CASSDPGTGNRHF.

J is TRBJ1-5 and V is TRBV25-1; TRBD1 agrees at 7 bases. The CDR3 runs to 14 residues. Germline-derived CDR1 and CDR2 are MGHDK and SYGVNS. The V segment lost 5 bases and the J segment 5 bases; nucleotides outside the gene matches: 6. The CDR3 region has the DNA TGTGCCAGCAGTCATGGACAGGCCCATCAGCCCCAGCATTTT. Its protein product is CASSHGQAHQPQHF.

This clone was detected only once. The chain is built from TRBV6-5 and TRBJ1-1; TRBD1 is a possible D gene (5 bases). Per the germline V gene, CDR1 is MNHEY and CDR2 is SVGAGI. The CDR3 sequence is 12 residues long. V gave up 0 bases and J gave up 7 bases, with 6 bases separating them. The CDR3 spells CASSYSQGEAFF. In DNA, the CDR3 is TGTGCCAGCAGTTACTCGCAGGGTGAAGCTTTCTTT.

This chain connects TRBV27 to TRBJ2-7, with TRBD1 matching 7 bases. In germline, CDR1 is MNHEY, CDR2 SMNVEV (reference sequence). CDR3 length: 16 residues. J lost 1 base, V lost 7 bases, and 13 bases had no gene match. The CDR3 protein is CASTPSTGTVSYEQYF. In nucleotides, the CDR3 is TGTGCCAGCACCCCCTCAACGGGGACAGTATCCTACGAGCAGTACTTC.

This chain uses TRBV19 with TRBJ1-4; TRBD1 might be the D (5 bases). Trimming removed 5 bases from V and 3 bases from J, with 10 bases in between. Germline V gene data show CDR1 as LNHDA and CDR2 as SQIVND (reference sequence). The CDR3 runs 14 residues. This CDR3 reads CASSSGLSNEKLFF. The DNA of the CDR3 is TGTGCCAGTAGTTCGGGACTATCTAATGAAAAACTGTTTTTT. Based on the CDR3 plus reference TRBV19 and TRBJ1-4, the full variable domain is DGGITQSPKYLFRKEGQNVTLSCEQNLNHDAMYWYRQDPGQGLRLIYYSQIVNDFQKGDIAEGYSVSREKKESFPLTVTSAQKNPTAFYLCASSSGLSNEKLFFGSGTQLSVL.

This clone occurred a few times. V gene TRBV27 combines with J gene TRBJ1-4; D remains unclear. The CDR3 length is 15 residues. Looked up from germline, CDR1 is MNHEY and CDR2 is SMNVEV (reference sequence). The V end was cut by 2 bases, the J end by 7 bases, with 14 bases between. In nucleotides, the CDR3 is TGTGCCAGCAGTTTAATTGACCGACTAGGTGAAAAACTGTTTTTT. Residues: CASSLIDRLGEKLFF.

As DNA, the CDR3 is TGTGCCAGCAGCTATAAGGGCCTGAACACTGAAGCTTTCTTT. Translating gives CASSYKGLNTEAFF. The rearrangement joins TRBV5-5 to TRBJ1-1; unclear D gene. CDR1 and CDR2 from the germline V gene are SGHKS and YYEKEE (reference sequence). The V gene lost 3 bases and the J gene lost 0 bases, with 9 bases spanning the gap. This CDR3 has 14 residues.

V usage is TRBV21-1 and J usage is TRBJ1-5. TRBV21-1 is an annotated pseudogene. This CDR3 spans 16 amino acids. In DNA, the CDR3 is TGTGCCAGCAGCAACTCCACGCCGGGCGCGGATCAGCCCCAGCATTTT. It is translated as CASSNSTPGADQPQHF.

This rearrangement joins TRBV5-6 to TRBJ2-7; D is unresolved. CDR1 is SGHDT and CDR2 is YYEEEE in the germline V gene. Deletions cut 3 bases from V and 6 bases from J, with 7 bases between. The CDR3 extends over 11 amino acids. CDR3 region: CASSYRAEQYF. CDR3 coding DNA: TGTGCCAGCAGCTATAGGGCCGAGCAGTACTTC.

The chain is built from TRBV27 and TRBJ1-1; a possible D gene is TRBD1 (6 bases). CDR1 MNHEY and CDR2 SMNVEV come from the germline V gene (reference sequence). CDR3 length equals 16 residues. V was clipped by 1 base and J by 5 bases, with 17 bases between them. For the CDR3, the DNA is TGTGCCAGCAGTTTATTACAACCCAGGGGAAGGACTGAAGCTTTCTTT. Its protein product is CASSLLQPRGRTEAFF.

This chain uses TRBV7-2 with TRBJ1-3; possible D gene TRBD1, 6 bases. The CDR3 is made up of 15 amino acids. Per germline, CDR1 SGHTA and CDR2 FQGNSA. Between the trimmed V and J ends, which lost 4 bases and 2 bases, there was a span of 12 bases. The CDR3 reads CASSSRGEAGNTIYF. Written as DNA, the CDR3 is TGTGCCAGCAGCTCCAGGGGAGAGGCTGGAAACACCATATATTTT.

This clone was observed a few times. This chain connects TRBV27 to TRBJ1-5; no definite D call. This CDR3 contains 14 residues. The V gene lost 5 bases and the J gene lost 2 bases, with 10 bases spanning the gap. Germline V lookup: CDR1 MNHEY, CDR2 SMNVEV (reference sequence). Here the CDR3 reads CASSPSGGNQPQHF. The CDR3 DNA sequence: TGTGCCAGCAGTCCCTCTGGGGGCAATCAGCCCCAGCATTTT.

The chain has TRBV4-1 and TRBJ1-1; D perhaps matches TRBD1 (5 bases). Deletions cut 4 bases from V and 1 base from J, with 10 bases between. The CDR3 sequence is 14 residues long. Per germline, CDR1 MGHRA and CDR2 YSYEKL. Here the CDR3 DNA reads TGCGCCAGCAGCCGTCTAGGACAGAACACTGAAGCTTTCTTT. Its translation: CASSRLGQNTEAFF.

To note about this clone: An end of the junction does not agree with germline; a read error may underlie this. This sequence joins TRBV7-2 and TRBJ2-7; 10 positions agree with TRBD2. CDR1 is SGHTA and CDR2 is FQGNSA in the germline V gene. The length of the CDR3 is 15 residues. The CDR3 nucleotides are TGTGCCAGCAGCCTAGCTAGCGGGGGAACCTACGAGCAGTACTTC. Its protein is CASSLASGGTYEQYF.

The rearrangement joins TRBV11-2 to TRBJ2-7, with D perhaps matching TRBD1 (5 bases). The CDR3 extends over 14 amino acids. Deletions cut 1 base from V and 0 bases from J, with 7 bases between. CDR1 is SGHAT and CDR2 is FQNNGV in the germline V gene. CDR3 nucleotides: TGTGCCAGCAGCTTAGGCGACAGCTCCTACGAGCAGTACTTC. Protein: CASSLGDSSYEQYF.

The V call is TRBV15, the J call TRBJ2-3; 9 nucleotides agree with TRBD1. The CDR3 is 14 amino acids. The germline CDR1 and CDR2 sequences are LNHNV and YYDKDF (reference sequence). V lost 1 base and J lost 4; bases outside the gene matches: 0. The CDR3 is CATSRGTGADTQYF. The CDR3 DNA reads TGTGCCACCAGCAGAGGGACAGGGGCAGATACGCAGTATTTT.

This chain connects TRBV19 to TRBJ2-7; 10 bases line up with TRBD1. Germline V gene lookup returns CDR1 LNHDA and CDR2 SQIVND (reference sequence). This CDR3 is 14 amino acids long. V lost 6 bases, J lost 5 bases, and 7 bases stayed unmatched. The CDR3 DNA is TGTGCCAGTAGAAGACAGGGGGCATACCACGAGCAGTACTTC. Residues: CASRRQGAYHEQYF.

The chain is built from TRBV11-2 and TRBJ2-2; tentatively, D is TRBD1 or TRBD2 (5 bases each). The CDR3 sequence is 12 residues long. Per the germline V gene, CDR1 is SGHAT and CDR2 is FQNNGV. V was clipped by 6 bases and J by 3 bases, with 5 bases between them. The CDR3 DNA sequence: TGTGCCAGCAGGGGGGACACCGGGGAGCTGTTTTTT. Translating it yields CASRGDTGELFF.

This clone came up once. The J gene is TRBJ2-7, the V gene TRBV4-3; 9 bases are a match to TRBD1. Germline CDR1 LGHNA, CDR2 YSLEER. V lost 4 bases and J lost 4; bases outside the gene matches: 5. The CDR3 consists of 14 residues. For the CDR3, the DNA is TGCGCCAGCAGCCTGGGACAGGGCTCTTACGAGCAGTACTTC. It is translated as CASSLGQGSYEQYF.

This chain uses TRBV7-9 with TRBJ1-5, with D unresolved. The CDR3 has 13 residues. Trimming removed 3 bases from V and 7 bases from J, with 10 bases in between. Germline V gives CDR1 SEHNR, CDR2 FQNEAQ (reference sequence). CDR3 protein: CASSLGRRQPQHF. In nucleotides, the CDR3 is TGTGCCAGCAGCTTGGGAAGGAGGCAGCCCCAGCATTTT.

The chain has TRBV13 and TRBJ2-3; 10 bases align to TRBD2. CDR1 is PRHDT and CDR2 is FYEKMQ in the germline V gene (reference sequence). The CDR3 is made up of 17 amino acids. The J segment lost 6 bases and the V segment lost 3 bases, leaving 12 bases of the junction unmatched. For the CDR3, the DNA is TGTGCCAGCAGCTTGGAAGCGGGGGGGTCTTCCCTCGATACGCAGTATTTT. Protein: CASSLEAGGSSLDTQYF.

The chain recombines TRBV9 with TRBJ2-3, with 11 bases matching TRBD2. V dropped 1 base and J dropped 3; count of bases not matched to a gene: 16. Germline V gene data show CDR1 as SGDLS and CDR2 as YYNGEE. This CDR3 is built from 20 residues. The CDR3 here is CASSVPSSGGSRGTTDTQYF. In DNA form, the CDR3 reads TGTGCCAGCAGCGTACCTTCTAGCGGGGGGTCCCGCGGTACGACAGATACGCAGTATTTT.

The J gene is TRBJ2-3, the V gene TRBV7-6; D may be TRBD2 (6 bases). Germline CDR1 is SGHVS and CDR2 is FNYEAQ. Between the trimmed V and J ends, which lost 2 bases and 2 bases, there was a span of 11 bases. The CDR3 is made up of 15 amino acids. The CDR3 coding sequence is TGTGCCAGCAGCTTACTCAGGACTACCACAGATACGCAGTATTTT. Translating gives CASSLLRTTTDTQYF.

This sequence joins TRBV28 and TRBJ2-1, with 14 bases fitting TRBD2. Germline V lookup: CDR1 MDHEN, CDR2 SYDVKM. V trimming: 6 bases; J trimming: 5 bases; junction bases outside the gene matches: 9. The CDR3 runs to 17 residues. CDR3 sequence (DNA): TGTGCCAGCAGGAGACTAGCGGGAGGGCCGAACGACAATGAGCAGTTCTTC. Residues: CASRRLAGGPNDNEQFF.

This chain joins TRBV4-3 and TRBJ2-2; maybe TRBD1 (6 bases). Trimming removed 0 bases from V and 5 bases from J, with 13 bases in between. This CDR3 has 16 amino acids. Per the germline V gene, CDR1 is LGHNA and CDR2 is YSLEER. The CDR3 region is CASSQDTGTITGELFF. In DNA, the CDR3 is TGCGCCAGCAGCCAAGACACCGGGACAATTACCGGGGAGCTGTTTTTT.

This sequence joins TRBV6-1 and TRBJ2-7; perhaps TRBD1 as D (6 bases). Trimming shortened V by 6 bases and J by 4 bases, and 19 bases separated the two germline ends. The CDR3 consists of 15 residues. Germline V CDR1 and CDR2: MNHNS, SASEGT. The CDR3 nucleotides are TGTGCCAGCAGCTACAGGGTTGATTCTGCGTACGAGCAGTACTTC. Translated, it gives CASSYRVDSAYEQYF.

The CDR3: CASRTEGQGATEAFF. The DNA for the CDR3 is TGTGCCAGCAGGACGGAGGGACAGGGGGCAACTGAAGCTTTCTTT. The chain joins TRBV6-4 to TRBJ1-1; 12 bases align to TRBD1. J was trimmed by 5 bases and V by 6 bases; bases with no gene match: 7. CDR3 size: 15 residues. Germline values: CDR1 MRHNA, CDR2 SNTAGT.

This rearrangement joins TRBV6-1 to TRBJ2-7, with 9 nucleotides matching TRBD2. The ends lost 6 bases at V and 4 bases at J; junction bases unmatched: 7. Germline loops: CDR1 MNHNS, CDR2 SASEGT. CDR3 length: 14 amino acids. The CDR3 DNA reads as TGTGCCAGCAGGCTGACTAGCGGACGTTACGAGCAGTACTTC. Its translation is CASRLTSGRYEQYF.